The 20 T cell receptor beta chains in this list originate from one sample, sequenced in a study of blood T cell repertoires in COVID-19. Data came from immunoSEQ multiplex PCR; TCRdb stores just in-frame clones and leaves some out. This table holds fewer than 150,000 clones, approximately 80% found once. The sample was PBMCs or T cells enriched from blood (not recorded which). The origin of the receptors is a woman between 18 and 30 years old who had been exposed to COVID-19.

This clone was detected a few times. This chain connects TRBV7-2 to TRBJ2-1, with 7 bases lining up with TRBD2. There are 14 residues in the CDR3. Germline CDR1 and CDR2: SGHTA and FQGNSA. V trimming: 3 bases; J trimming: 9 bases; junction bases outside the gene matches: 8. The DNA of the CDR3 is TGTGCCAGCAGCTTCCCAGCGGGAAGGGGTGAGCAGTTCTTC. Residues: CASSFPAGRGEQFF. Combining the CDR3 with reference TRBV7-2 and TRBJ2-1 gives the whole variable domain GAGVSQSPSNKVTEKGKDVELRCDPISGHTALYWYRQSLGQGLEFLIYFQGNSAPDKSGLPSDRFSAERTGGSVSTLTIQRTQQEDSAVYLCASSFPAGRGEQFFGPGTRLTVL.

This clone was seen a handful of times. This chain links TRBV29-1 with TRBJ1-1, with 7 nucleotides matching TRBD1. Germline loops: CDR1 SQVTM, CDR2 ANQGSEA. The CDR3 runs 14 residues. The V gene end was trimmed by 8 bases and the J gene end by 1 base; junction bases not matched to a gene: 10. The chain's CDR3 is CSPSSGDRNTEAFF. The CDR3 nucleotides read TGCAGCCCCTCCTCCGGGGACAGGAACACTGAAGCTTTCTTT.

The chain's CDR3 is CASSLWGETEAFF. In DNA form, the CDR3 reads TGTGCCAGCAGCTTGTGGGGGGAAACTGAAGCTTTCTTT. This chain connects TRBV7-9 to TRBJ1-1; D might be TRBD1 (5 bases). The CDR3 covers 13 residues. The germline gives CDR1 SEHNR, CDR2 FQNEAQ (reference sequence). V lost 3 bases, J lost 5 bases, and 10 bases lay in between.

The V and J genes are TRBV5-8 and TRBJ1-5; D call uncertain. The germline V gene encodes CDR1 SGHTS and CDR2 YDEGEE. The CDR3 sequence is 19 residues long. V lost 4 bases and J 0 bases, leaving 23 bases between the germline ends. The CDR3 protein is CASSQRRTSSFSSNQPQHF. The CDR3 DNA reads as TGTGCCAGCAGCCAGAGAAGGACTTCGTCCTTTTCTAGCAATCAGCCCCAGCATTTT. Using reference TRBV5-8 and TRBJ1-5 for the parts outside the CDR3, the full variable domain is EAGVTQSPTHLIKTRGQQATLRCSPISGHTSVYWYQQALGLGLQFLLWYDEGEERNRGNFPPRFSGRQFPNYSSELNVNALELEDSALYLCASSQRRTSSFSSNQPQHFGDGTRLSIL.

The rearrangement joins TRBV19 to TRBJ1-5; 10 nucleotides line up with TRBD1. The CDR3 is 14 residues long. Germline V CDR1 and CDR2: LNHDA, SQIVND (reference sequence). V lost 3 bases to trimming and J lost 7 bases; unmatched junction nucleotides: 3. The chain's CDR3 is CASSIRDRGQPQHF. The CDR3 region has the DNA TGTGCCAGTAGTATCAGGGACAGGGGACAGCCCCAGCATTTT.

The chain uses TRBV4-2 and TRBJ2-2; possible D gene TRBD2, 6 bases. V was trimmed by 8 bases and J by 1 base, leaving 14 bases between them. The CDR3 length is 15 residues. CDR1 is LGHNA and CDR2 is YNFKEQ in the germline V gene. The CDR3 region is CASRRGELNTGELFF. The CDR3 DNA follows: TGTGCCAGCCGGCGCGGGGAGCTGAACACCGGGGAGCTGTTTTTT.

Here the CDR3 reads CASSLQGFHEQYF. Written as DNA, the CDR3 is TGTGCCAGCAGTTTACAGGGATTCCACGAGCAGTACTTC. This chain joins TRBV6-5 and TRBJ2-7; a possible D gene is TRBD1 (6 bases). There are 13 residues in the CDR3. Between the trimmed V and J ends, which lost 4 bases and 5 bases, there was a span of 12 bases. The germline CDR1 and CDR2 sequences are MNHEY and SVGAGI.

This clone has just one count. The chain carries TRBV27 and TRBJ2-1; 11 positions agree with TRBD2. Germline V gene data show CDR1 as MNHEY and CDR2 as SMNVEV (reference sequence). V dropped 5 bases and J dropped 4; count of bases not matched to a gene: 4. The CDR3 covers 15 residues. CDR3 sequence reads: CASSPGLAGYNEQFF. The CDR3 nucleotides read TGTGCCAGCAGTCCCGGACTAGCGGGTTACAATGAGCAGTTCTTC.

The V gene is TRBV7-9, the J gene TRBJ1-5, with 11 bases fitting TRBD1. The CDR3 sequence is 14 residues long. V gave up 7 bases and J gave up 6 bases; unmatched junction bases: 5. Germline V lookup: CDR1 SEHNR, CDR2 FQNEAQ (reference sequence). The CDR3 coding sequence is TGTGCCAGCATGACCGGGACAGGGGGTCAGCCCCAGCATTTT. Its protein is CASMTGTGGQPQHF.

DNA for the CDR3: TGCAGTGCTAGTTTCAGCTATGGCTACACCTTC. It codes for CSASFSYGYTF. The gene calls are TRBV20-1 and TRBJ1-2; the D is unclear. Germline CDR1 and CDR2: DFQATT and SNEGSKA (reference sequence). Trimming cost V 3 bases and J 4 bases, with 6 bases left between them. The CDR3 length is 11 residues.

This chain uses TRBV12-5 with TRBJ2-1; D perhaps matches TRBD1 (6 bases). With 0 bases removed from V and 2 bases from J, the gap between germline ends came to 8 bases. The length of the CDR3 is 15 residues. Germline V gives CDR1 LGHNT, CDR2 FRNRAP. The CDR3 DNA reads as TGTGCTAGTGGTTTGGTCAGGGGAGCCTACAATGAGCAGTTCTTC. Protein sequence: CASGLVRGAYNEQFF.

The genes are TRBV4-2 and TRBJ2-1, with TRBD2 identical over 13 bases. This CDR3 spans 15 amino acids. V was pared by 3 bases and J by 8 bases, with 4 bases of the junction left unmatched. The germline V gene has CDR1 LGHNA and CDR2 YNFKEQ. DNA for the CDR3: TGTGCCAGCAGCCAGTGGACTAGCGGGAGCGATGAGCAGTTCTTC. Encoded protein: CASSQWTSGSDEQFF.

V usage is TRBV5-5 and J usage is TRBJ1-1, with D unclear. V was clipped by 4 bases and J by 0 bases, with 16 bases between them. Per the germline V gene, CDR1 is SGHKS and CDR2 is YYEKEE (reference sequence). The CDR3 runs 16 residues. CDR3 protein: CASSNLTVRLNTEAFF. CDR3 DNA sequence: TGTGCCAGCAGCAATCTCACAGTGCGATTGAACACTGAAGCTTTCTTT.

The chain is built from TRBV21-1 and TRBJ2-5; the table gives TRBD2 as D, unverified against the DNA. TRBV21-1 is a pseudogene. This CDR3 has 15 residues. The CDR3 spells CASSTEREGRETQYF. The CDR3 DNA reads TGTGCCAGCAGCACCGAGCGGGAGGGCCGCGAGACCCAGTACTTC.

Notes on this clone: Its ends do not fully match the called genes, so a read error is possible. This rearrangement joins TRBV19 to TRBJ2-1; 9 bases align to TRBD2. The CDR3 has 17 residues. Germline-derived CDR1 and CDR2 are LNHDA and SQIVND (reference sequence). CDR3 in amino acids: CASSLEYETSGYNEQFF. The DNA of the CDR3 is TGTGCCAGTAGTCTAGAATATGAGACTAGCGGATACAATGAGCAGTTCTTC.

The rearrangement uses TRBV5-4 and TRBJ2-3; D gene uncertain. The CDR3 length is 14 residues. With 2 bases removed from V and 1 base from J, the gap between germline ends came to 8 bases. Looked up from germline, CDR1 is SGHNT and CDR2 is YYREEE (reference sequence). DNA for the CDR3: TGTGCCAGCAGCTTCGTGCAGGGCACAGATACGCAGTATTTT. Translated: CASSFVQGTDTQYF.

V gene TRBV3-1 (or the pseudogene TRBV3-2) combines with J gene TRBJ2-1, with TRBD2 identical over 13 bases. CDR3 size: 14 residues. In germline, CDR1 is LGHDT, CDR2 YNNKEL (reference sequence). V lost 4 bases and J lost 9; bases outside the gene matches: 3. CDR3 coding DNA: TGTGCCAGCAGCCTGGGGACTAGCGGGATTGAGCAGTTCTTC. This gives the protein CASSLGTSGIEQFF.

The chain carries TRBV5-1 and TRBJ2-7, with TRBD2 matching 10 bases. CDR1 is SGHRS, CDR2 YFSETQ, per germline. The CDR3 contains 15 residues. Trimming cost V 4 bases and J 2 bases; bases outside gene matches: 6. DNA of the CDR3: TGCGCCAGCAGCGAGCGACTAGCGGGCACCTACGAGCAGTACTTC. It yields the protein CASSERLAGTYEQYF.

The rearrangement joins TRBV5-1 to TRBJ2-2; D not resolved. Trimming cost V 0 bases and J 0 bases, with 6 bases left between them. The CDR3 is 15 residues long. Germline V gives CDR1 SGHRS, CDR2 YFSETQ. The DNA for the CDR3 is TGCGCCAGCAGCTTGGTGGCATCGAACACCGGGGAGCTGTTTTTT. Encoded protein: CASSLVASNTGELFF.

The gene calls are TRBV7-2 and TRBJ2-2, with a possible D match to TRBD2 (5 bases). V was cut by 5 bases and J by 2 bases, with 12 bases left in between. Germline lookup yields CDR1 SGHTA and CDR2 FQGNSA. The CDR3 extends over 15 amino acids. The CDR3: CASSPGLPNTGELFF. DNA for the CDR3: TGTGCCAGCAGCCCGGGGTTGCCCAACACCGGGGAGCTGTTTTTT.